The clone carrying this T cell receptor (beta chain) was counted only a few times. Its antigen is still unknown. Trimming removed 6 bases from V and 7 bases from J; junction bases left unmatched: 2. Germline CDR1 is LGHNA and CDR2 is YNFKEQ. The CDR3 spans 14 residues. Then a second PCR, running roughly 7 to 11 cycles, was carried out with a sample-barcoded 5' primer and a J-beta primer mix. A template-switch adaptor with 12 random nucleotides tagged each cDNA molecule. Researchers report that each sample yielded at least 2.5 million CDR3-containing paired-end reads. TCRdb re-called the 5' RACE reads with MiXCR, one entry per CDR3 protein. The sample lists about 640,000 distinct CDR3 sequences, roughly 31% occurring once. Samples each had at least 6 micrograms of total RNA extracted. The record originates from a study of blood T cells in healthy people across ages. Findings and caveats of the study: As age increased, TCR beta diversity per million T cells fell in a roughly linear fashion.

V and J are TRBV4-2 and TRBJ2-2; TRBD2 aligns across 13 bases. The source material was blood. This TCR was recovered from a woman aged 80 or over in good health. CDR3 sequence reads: CASSTSGGDGELFF. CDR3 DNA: TGTGCCAGCAGTACTAGCGGGGGGGACGGGGAGCTGTTTTTT.